This TCR beta chain comes out of a study of human CD4 T cells and Enterobacteriaceae. The CDR3 is made up of 15 amino acids. The germline V and J ends were trimmed by 6 bases and 0 bases, with 14 bases remaining between them. Looked up from germline, CDR1 is MGHRA and CDR2 is YSYEKL. The method was immunoSEQ multiplex PCR; TCRdb's version includes in-frame clones alone and lacks a portion of them. The sample records roughly 28,000 clones, approximately 78% being singletons. The memory gate held CD4+ cells that were not CD45RA+CCR7+CD95- naive cells, over 95% pure. This receptor was taken from a human donor in good health. The sequenced material came from memory CD4+ T cells from blood. This chain uses TRBV4-1 with TRBJ2-5; D is unresolved. The CDR3 DNA is TGCGCCAGCAGGAAGGCAGGATTGTACCAAGAGACCCAGTACTTC. It translates to CASRKAGLYQETQYF.